The 22 T cell receptor beta chains in this list originate from one sample, sequenced in a study of Ad26.COV2.S vaccination and SARS-CoV-2 variants. Some clones are missing from TCRdb's copy, which holds only in-frame ones; the method was immunoSEQ multiplex PCR. Of roughly 700,000 clones in the sample, roughly 90% were seen once. Treatment in this sample: roughly 18 received Ad26.COV2.S at low or high dose, single or two shots; roughly five received placebo; per-sample allocation not given. Samples analyzed were those drawn on day 63 after the first vaccine or placebo injection. Sequenced here: peripheral blood, sampled in a trial of Ad26.COV2.S vaccine versus placebo. The source of these receptors is a person between 18 and 60 years old who received the Ad26.COV2.S COVID-19 vaccine or a placebo.

CDR3 region: CASSLGRGTTYEQYF. Here the CDR3 DNA reads TGTGCCAGCAGCTTAGGGCGAGGGACGACCTACGAGCAGTACTTC. This chain links TRBV7-6 with TRBJ2-7, with D perhaps assigned TRBD1 or TRBD2 (5 bases each). CDR3 size: 15 residues. Trimming pared 1 base from V and 2 bases from J, leaving 12 bases between. CDR1 is SGHVS and CDR2 is FNYEAQ in the germline V gene.

The sample holds one count of this clone. The chain links TRBV7-8 to TRBJ1-4, with D perhaps TRBD1 (6 bases). Trimming took off 4 bases at V and 5 bases at J, with 17 bases between the two ends. The CDR3 totals 16 residues. Germline values: CDR1 SGHVS, CDR2 FQNEAQ. The CDR3 DNA reads TGTGCCAGCAGCTCGAGACCCGGGACATCAAATGAAAAACTGTTTTTT. Residues: CASSSRPGTSNEKLFF.

CDR3 sequence (DNA): TGTGCCAGCAGCTTGGCGGGGGCCCCGGATACGCAGTATTTT. Amino acid sequence: CASSLAGAPDTQYF. The V and J genes are TRBV5-6 and TRBJ2-3, with D perhaps TRBD1 or TRBD2 (6 bases each). The CDR3 runs 14 residues. Trimming cost V 0 bases and J 6 bases, with 11 bases left between them. CDR1 and CDR2 from the germline V gene are SGHDT and YYEEEE.

The V call is TRBV18, the J call TRBJ1-5, with D possibly being TRBD1 (5 bases). The germline V and J ends were trimmed by 2 bases and 5 bases, with 10 bases remaining between them. The length of the CDR3 is 14 residues. In germline, CDR1 is KGHSH, CDR2 LQKENI. The CDR3 loop is CASSPSQGDQPQHF. DNA for the CDR3: TGTGCCAGCTCACCATCTCAGGGCGATCAGCCCCAGCATTTT.

The gene calls are TRBV6-5 and TRBJ1-3; TRBD1 might be the D (6 bases). Germline values: CDR1 MNHEY, CDR2 SVGAGI. CDR3 length equals 15 residues. The V gene lost 2 bases and the J gene lost 4 bases, with 12 bases spanning the gap. The CDR3 DNA sequence: TGTGCCAGCAGTTACGGGGACATCTCGGGAAACACCATATATTTT. It codes for CASSYGDISGNTIYF.

The V and J genes are TRBV7-9 and TRBJ2-7; a possible D gene is TRBD2 (5 bases). The CDR3 is made up of 12 amino acids. In germline, CDR1 is SEHNR, CDR2 FQNEAQ (reference sequence). V gave up 5 bases and J gave up 3 bases, with 8 bases separating them. The chain's CDR3 is CASSDRDYEQYF. CDR3 nucleotides: TGTGCCAGCAGCGACCGGGACTACGAGCAGTACTTC.

In this sample, this clone turned up a few times. The genes are TRBV12-3 or TRBV12-4 and TRBJ2-7; unclear D gene. V was clipped by 5 bases and J by 3 bases, with 11 bases between them. This CDR3 is built from 13 residues. CDR3 in DNA: TGTGCCAGCAGTCCCGACTGGGACTACGAGCAGTACTTC. This translates into CASSPDWDYEQYF.

As to this clone: The junction departs from the called germline gene at one end, perhaps through a read error. This chain connects TRBV19 to TRBJ1-5; unclear D gene. This CDR3 is 14 amino acids long. In germline, CDR1 is LNHDA, CDR2 SQIVND (reference sequence). CDR3: CASSIPFSSQPQHF. The CDR3 nucleotides read TGTGCCAGTAGTATACCTTTTAGCAGTCAGCCCCAGCATTTT.

Regarding this clone: Other DNA variants within this sample encode the same CDR3. This chain connects TRBV18 to TRBJ2-7; 11 nucleotides match TRBD1. Germline CDR1 and CDR2: KGHSH and LQKENI. The CDR3 totals 15 residues. Trimming took 3 bases from V and 2 from J; bases not matched to a gene: 3. The CDR3 sequence: CASSPGTGGTYEQYF. The CDR3, as DNA: TGTGCCAGCTCACCGGGGACAGGGGGTACCTACGAGCAGTACTTC.

This sequence joins TRBV7-2 and TRBJ2-3, with D possibly being TRBD1 (6 bases). From germline, CDR1 is SGHTA and CDR2 FQGNSA. This CDR3 is 14 amino acids long. V dropped 8 bases and J dropped 8 bases, with 20 bases sitting between them. The CDR3 here is CASHRGGEGTTQYF. For the CDR3, the DNA is TGTGCCAGCCACAGAGGGGGTGAGGGGACTACGCAGTATTTT.

In the case of this clone: A far larger clone is off by one base, so a read error is likely. The CDR3 DNA reads as TGTGCCAGCAGCCGGACAGGGGGCTACGAGCAGTACTTC. This gives the protein CASSRTGGYEQYF. This rearrangement joins TRBV12-3 or TRBV12-4 to TRBJ2-7; TRBD1 agrees at 10 bases. CDR3 size: 13 residues. V was clipped by 6 bases and J by 3 bases; unmatched bases: 2.

This chain connects TRBV4-2 to TRBJ1-1; D is undetermined. Germline V gives CDR1 LGHNA, CDR2 YNFKEQ. The V end lost 1 base, the J end lost 3 bases, and 9 bases lay between the germline ends. The CDR3 covers 14 residues. CDR3 sequence: CASSQGLADTEAFF. The CDR3 DNA is TGTGCCAGCAGCCAAGGACTGGCTGACACTGAAGCTTTCTTT.

This chain links TRBV9 with TRBJ2-2; D is perhaps TRBD1 (5 bases). This CDR3 contains 15 residues. Germline assignment: CDR1 SGDLS and CDR2 YYNGEE. V lost 4 bases and J 2 bases, leaving 12 bases between the germline ends. The CDR3 DNA reads as TGTGCCAGCAGCCTCCCGGACATCAACACCGGGGAGCTGTTTTTT. This codes for CASSLPDINTGELFF.

Comments on this clone: This specimen includes other DNA sequences encoding the same CDR3. The rearrangement links TRBV19 to TRBJ2-3, with 9 nucleotides matching TRBD2. J gave up 4 bases and V 3 bases, and 2 bases lay outside the gene matches. Germline-derived CDR1 and CDR2 are LNHDA and SQIVND (reference sequence). This CDR3 comprises 14 residues. For the CDR3, the DNA is TGTGCCAGTAGTATCGCGGGAGGGGCAGATACGCAGTATTTT. Protein: CASSIAGGADTQYF.

A remark on this clone: This same CDR3 is encoded by further DNA sequences in the sample. CDR3 loop: CASSLGDEQYF. The CDR3 region has the DNA TGTGCCAGCAGCTTGGGGGACGAGCAGTACTTC. V usage is TRBV5-4 and J usage is TRBJ2-7, with D unresolved. Trimming took off 0 bases at V and 5 bases at J, with 3 bases between the two ends. CDR1 SGHNT and CDR2 YYREEE come from the germline V gene (reference sequence). The CDR3 consists of 11 residues.

This chain links TRBV5-6 with TRBJ2-3; unclear D gene. In germline, CDR1 is SGHDT, CDR2 YYEEEE. CDR3 length equals 16 residues. V lost 4 bases and J lost 4, with 19 bases in between. This chain's CDR3 is CASSPTKNPRADTQYF. In DNA, the CDR3 is TGTGCCAGCAGCCCGACGAAAAATCCAAGGGCAGATACGCAGTATTTT. The variable domain in full, with the rest retrieved from reference TRBV5-6 and TRBJ2-3, is DAGVTQSPTHLIKTRGQQVTLRCSPKSGHDTVSWYQQALGQGPQFIFQYYEEEERQRGNFPDRFSGHQFPNYSSELNVNALLLGDSALYLCASSPTKNPRADTQYFGPGTRLTVL.

CDR3 sequence: CATAVGDNEQFF. The CDR3 bases are TGTGCCACCGCCGTCGGGGACAATGAGCAGTTCTTC. This chain connects TRBV2 to TRBJ2-1; a possible D gene is TRBD2 (5 bases). The CDR3 contains 12 residues. V gave up 10 bases and J gave up 5 bases, with 12 bases separating them. CDR1 and CDR2 from the germline V gene are SNHLY and FYNNEI.

The V call is TRBV15, the J call TRBJ2-7; 7 positions agree with TRBD2. The CDR3 covers 15 residues. CDR1 is LNHNV and CDR2 is YYDKDF in the germline V gene (reference sequence). J was trimmed by 0 bases and V by 5 bases; bases with no gene match: 7. The CDR3 loop is CATSSRLASSYEQYF. The CDR3 DNA follows: TGTGCCACCAGCTCCCGACTAGCAAGCTCCTACGAGCAGTACTTC.

V is TRBV5-5 and J is TRBJ1-1; unclear D gene. The CDR3 has 16 residues. Germline CDR1 SGHKS, CDR2 YYEKEE (reference sequence). The V gene lost 0 bases and the J gene lost 4 bases, with 16 bases spanning the gap. CDR3 bases: TGTGCCAGCAGCTTGGTCCCGGACGGGAGGAGCACTGAAGCTTTCTTT. This encodes CASSLVPDGRSTEAFF.

This clone came up a few times. The chain uses TRBV7-2 and TRBJ1-5; unclear D gene. Trimming removed 1 base at V and 9 bases at J, with 10 bases between. This CDR3 spans 13 amino acids. Germline CDR1 is SGHTA and CDR2 is FQGNSA. CDR3 residues: CASSLVLQGPQHF. Written as DNA, the CDR3 is TGTGCCAGCAGCTTAGTCCTTCAAGGGCCCCAGCATTTT.

This chain joins TRBV14 and TRBJ2-2, with 9 bases aligning to TRBD2. CDR1 is SGHDN, CDR2 FVKESK, per germline. J lost 4 bases, V lost 5 bases, and 2 bases had no gene match. The CDR3 totals 14 residues. The CDR3 DNA follows: TGTGCCAGCAGCTCGCGGGAGGGCACCGGGGAGCTGTTTTTT. This codes for CASSSREGTGELFF.

This chain links TRBV24-1 with TRBJ2-3; TRBD1 matches 9 bases. After removal of 9 bases from V and 5 bases from J, the junction contained 8 bases not matched to a gene. Germline CDR1 is KGHDR and CDR2 is SFDVKD. The CDR3 extends over 14 amino acids. The CDR3 DNA reads as TGTGCCACCCGACCGGACAGGGGCGGAGATACGCAGTATTTT. Encoded protein: CATRPDRGGDTQYF.